This T cell receptor beta chain was sequenced in a study of shared clonotypes between healthy human individuals. The assay was immunoSEQ multiplex PCR, and TCRdb's table has in-frame clones only and misses some. Here the sample spans roughly 2 million clones, approximately 95% being singletons. HIV-negative, healthy adults without recent acute infections or vaccinations were the donors. Germline CDR1 and CDR2: SGHAT and FQNNGV. The CDR3 is 18 residues long. The V end was cut by 8 bases, the J end by 0 bases, with 22 bases between. The TCR sequence derives from a man between 18 and 35 years old in good health. The sequenced sample was naive CD4+ T cells sorted from blood. The subset: CD45RA+ positively selected. The rearrangement uses TRBV11-2 and TRBJ1-4, with a weak D call TRBD1 (6 bases). CDR3 loop: CASVKRGTSAATNEKLFF. CDR3 nucleotide sequence: TGTGCCAGCGTCAAGAGGGGGACGTCGGCTGCAACTAATGAAAAACTGTTTTTT. Combining the CDR3 with reference TRBV11-2 and TRBJ1-4 gives the whole variable domain EAGVAQSPRYKIIEKRQSVAFWCNPISGHATLYWYQQILGQGPKLLIQFQNNGVVDDSQLPKDRFSAERLKGVDSTLKIQPAKLEDSAVYLCASVKRGTSAATNEKLFFGSGTQLSVL.